This TCR beta chain derives from a study of blood T cell repertoires in COVID-19. CDR1 is MDHEN and CDR2 is SYDVKM in the germline V gene. The V and J ends lost 10 bases and 3 bases respectively, with 16 bases between them. The CDR3 covers 13 residues. Original methodology: Quantification of nucleated cells was approximated via reference gene primer amplification. The data were produced by immunoSEQ multiplex PCR, yet TCRdb's version contains in-frame clones alone and is incomplete. V and J calls and clone size are copied from that table; D and trimming were computed from the DNA. The top ten clones hold 7% of a sample with about 170,000 clones, roughly 82% of them seen once. Seattle patients were enrolled while actively infected and followed longitudinally.

This chain joins TRBV28 and TRBJ2-7, with a possible D match to TRBD1 (6 bases). The clonotype comes from a woman aged 40 to 50 with COVID-19, enrolled during active disease. The specimen sequenced was peripheral blood. The CDR3 DNA follows: TGTGCCACCCTGACAGGAGACCTCTACGAGCAGTACTTC. Translating gives CATLTGDLYEQYF. Based on the CDR3 plus reference TRBV28 and TRBJ2-7, the full variable domain is DVKVTQSSRYLVKRTGEKVFLECVQDMDHENMFWYRQDPGLGLRLIYFSYDVKMKEKGDIPEGYSVSREKKERFSLILESASTNQTSMYLCATLTGDLYEQYFGPGTRLTVT.